Listed below are T cell receptor beta chains from one sample, sequenced in a study of blood T cell repertoires in COVID-19. Only in-frame clones appear in the TCRdb table, and some are missing; sequencing was by immunoSEQ multiplex PCR. This table holds roughly 100,000 clones, 84% found once. Sequences were obtained from peripheral blood. These receptors originate from a human donor in a cohort sampled during active COVID-19. CDR3s include the opening cysteine and the closing phenylalanine or tryptophan. The D gene is left open where the match is weak. Size is omitted from some rows. Given values are once, few, many or a class for expanded clones.

D: TRBD2; size: .; J: TRBJ2-7; V: TRBV5-1; CDR3: CASSPGGPTDFSYEQYF; DNA: TGCGCCAGCAGCCCGGGGGGGCCCACTGATTTCTCCTACGAGCAGTACTTC
D: .; size: .; J: TRBJ1-5; V: TRBV6-1; CDR3: CASSEAEGRNQPQHF; DNA: TGTGCCAGCAGTGAAGCAGAGGGTCGGAATCAGCCCCAGCATTTT
D: TRBD2; size: .; J: TRBJ2-1; V: TRBV14; CDR3: CASSQVPSGDYNEQFF; DNA: TGTGCCAGCAGCCAAGTTCCGAGCGGGGATTACAATGAGCAGTTCTTC
D: TRBD1; size: once; J: TRBJ2-7; V: TRBV28; CDR3: CASSPTGTVSYEQYF; DNA: TGTGCCAGCAGCCCAACCGGGACAGTCTCCTACGAGCAGTACTTC
D: .; size: few; J: TRBJ2-2; V: TRBV5-1; CDR3: CASSLAGSGNTGELFF; DNA: TGCGCCAGCAGCTTGGCGGGATCGGGGAACACCGGGGAGCTGTTTTTT
D: .; size: .; J: TRBJ1-6; V: TRBV11-2; CDR3: CASSLEAGVNSPLHF; DNA: TGTGCCAGCAGCTTAGAGGCAGGGGTCAATTCACCCCTCCACTTT
D: TRBD2; size: .; J: TRBJ2-3; V: TRBV5-4; CDR3: CASSARGGRYTQYF; DNA: TGTGCCAGCAGCGCGCGGGGGGGCCGATATACGCAGTATTTT
D: TRBD2; size: .; J: TRBJ2-3; V: TRBV2; CDR3: CASSLSGVGTDTQYF; DNA: TGTGCCAGCAGTCTAAGCGGGGTGGGGACAGATACGCAGTATTTT
D: .; size: .; J: TRBJ2-2; V: TRBV7-3; CDR3: CASSFRTGELFF; DNA: TGTGCCAGCAGCTTCAGGACCGGGGAGCTGTTTTTT
D: .; size: .; J: TRBJ1-1; V: TRBV7-9; CDR3: CAIRGRRTEAFF; DNA: TGTGCAATCAGAGGGCGGAGGACTGAAGCTTTCTTT
D: TRBD1; size: .; J: TRBJ2-3; V: TRBV28; CDR3: CASRLGQNTDTQYF; DNA: TGTGCCAGCAGACTGGGACAGAACACAGATACGCAGTATTTT
D: TRBD1; size: many; J: TRBJ2-1; V: TRBV5-4; CDR3: CASSWWTGDEQFF; DNA: TGTGCCAGCAGCTGGTGGACAGGGGATGAGCAGTTCTTC
D: TRBD1; size: .; J: TRBJ2-5; V: TRBV18; CDR3: CASSPPNRDRQETQYF; DNA: TGTGCCAGCTCACCGCCCAACCGGGACAGGCAAGAGACCCAGTACTTC
D: .; size: .; J: TRBJ2-3; V: TRBV21-1; CDR3: CASSNFGCGQEKSDTQYF; DNA: TGTGCCAGCAGCAATTTCGGGTGCGGACAGGAAAAATCAGATACGCAGTATTTT
D: .; size: .; J: TRBJ1-2; V: TRBV5-1; CDR3: CASSPRQVVGYGYTF; DNA: TGCGCCAGCAGCCCACGACAGGTGGTCGGCTATGGCTACACCTTC
D: TRBD2; size: .; J: TRBJ2-1; V: TRBV2; CDR3: CASRGTSGGSYNEQFF; DNA: TGTGCCAGCAGAGGGACTAGCGGGGGTTCCTACAATGAGCAGTTCTTC
D: .; size: .; J: TRBJ1-2; V: TRBV6-2/TRBV6-3; CDR3: CASSYLPYGYTF; DNA: TGTGCCAGCAGTTACCTCCCCTATGGCTACACCTTC
D: .; size: once; J: TRBJ1-1; V: TRBV5-1; CDR3: CASSVEAVDQEAFF; DNA: TGCGCCAGCAGCGTGGAGGCGGTCGATCAAGAAGCTTTCTTT
D: .; size: .; J: TRBJ2-1; V: TRBV4-3; CDR3: CASSQDVGGTYNEQFF; DNA: TGCGCCAGCAGCCAGGACGTCGGGGGGACATACAATGAGCAGTTCTTC
D: TRBD2; size: .; J: TRBJ2-1; V: TRBV5-1; CDR3: CASSWSGGRENEQFF; DNA: TGCGCCAGCAGCTGGAGCGGGGGCAGAGAGAATGAGCAGTTCTTC
D: TRBD2; size: once; J: TRBJ2-1; V: TRBV7-2; CDR3: CASSLTGGRFYNEQFF; DNA: TGTGCCAGCAGCTTAACGGGGGGGCGATTCTACAATGAGCAGTTCTTC
D: .; size: .; J: TRBJ2-5; V: TRBV7-2; CDR3: CASSLVPLRETQYF; DNA: TGTGCCAGCAGCTTAGTCCCCCTCAGGGAGACCCAGTACTTC
D: .; size: once; J: TRBJ1-3; V: TRBV2; CDR3: CASSRDFSGNTIYF; DNA: TGTGCCAGCAGCAGGGACTTCTCTGGAAACACCATATATTTT
D: TRBD1; size: .; J: TRBJ1-6; V: TRBV6-1; CDR3: CASSSPGTGDSPLHF; DNA: TGTGCCAGCAGTTCCCCCGGGACAGGGGATTCACCCCTCCACTTT
D: TRBD1; size: .; J: TRBJ2-3; V: TRBV15; CDR3: CATSRGQGLKATDTQYF; DNA: TGTGCCACCAGCAGAGGACAGGGGTTAAAAGCCACAGATACGCAGTATTTT
D: TRBD2; size: .; J: TRBJ2-1; V: TRBV5-6; CDR3: CASSSPGSGGANEQFF; DNA: TGTGCCAGCAGCTCACCTGGGAGCGGGGGGGCTAATGAGCAGTTCTTC
D: .; size: .; J: TRBJ2-7; V: TRBV5-1; CDR3: CASSLMGGHYEQYF; DNA: TGCGCCAGCAGCTTAATGGGGGGGCACTACGAGCAGTACTTC
D: .; size: .; J: TRBJ2-2; V: TRBV11-2; CDR3: CASSLQSGANTGELFF; DNA: TGTGCCAGCAGCCTACAAAGCGGAGCGAACACCGGGGAGCTGTTTTTT
D: TRBD1; size: .; J: TRBJ2-7; V: TRBV6-5; CDR3: CASSYSLTGQHLEQYF; DNA: TGTGCCAGCAGTTACTCGTTGACAGGGCAGCATCTCGAGCAGTACTTC
D: TRBD2; size: .; J: TRBJ2-7; V: TRBV7-6; CDR3: CASSLETSGGYEQYF; DNA: TGTGCCAGCAGCTTAGAAACTAGCGGGGGCTACGAGCAGTACTTC
D: TRBD2; size: once; J: TRBJ2-7; V: TRBV13; CDR3: CASSPAGGGDEQYF; DNA: TGTGCCAGCAGCCCCGCGGGGGGTGGAGACGAGCAGTACTTC
D: .; size: .; J: TRBJ2-6; V: TRBV14; CDR3: CASSQTTGLGANVLTF; DNA: TGTGCCAGCAGCCAAACCACAGGGCTGGGGGCCAACGTCCTGACTTTC